The 27 T cell receptor beta chains reported below all come from one sample, sequenced in a study of blood T cell repertoires in COVID-19. Profiling relied on immunoSEQ multiplex PCR, and the TCRdb table lists in-frame clones only, not all of them. Counted here are about 110,000 clones, less than 85% occurring once; the ten biggest clones make up 11% to 15%. Source material: peripheral blood. The receptor set was obtained from a woman aged 60-75 years with acute or convalescent COVID-19.

The chain employs TRBV7-8 and TRBJ1-6; possibly TRBD1 for D (6 bases). Germline loops: CDR1 SGHVS, CDR2 FQNEAQ. V was clipped by 2 bases and J by 10 bases, with 12 bases between them. The CDR3 consists of 14 residues. CDR3 DNA: TGTGCCAGCAGCTTAAGGTCAGGGGAATCACCCCTCCACTTT. Amino acids: CASSLRSGESPLHF.

The rearrangement links TRBV19 to TRBJ2-1, with 8 bases fitting TRBD2. V was pared by 3 bases and J by 8 bases, with 6 bases of the junction left unmatched. The CDR3 has 14 amino acids. In germline, CDR1 is LNHDA, CDR2 SQIVND (reference sequence). The CDR3 spells CASSISGGAYEQFF. The CDR3 region has the DNA TGTGCCAGTAGTATCTCCGGGGGGGCCTATGAGCAGTTCTTC.

This chain connects TRBV10-1 to TRBJ2-1; D might be TRBD2 (7 bases). V was clipped by 4 bases and J by 3 bases, with 19 bases between them. The CDR3 has 17 amino acids. Germline CDR1 and CDR2: WNHNN and SYGVQD (reference sequence). As DNA, the CDR3 is TGCGCCAGCAGTGTCCCATGGGGGGGGGCTTGCTACAATGAGCAGTTCTTC. Protein sequence: CASSVPWGGACYNEQFF.

The chain couples TRBV5-6 to TRBJ2-3, with 7 bases matching TRBD2. CDR1 is SGHDT and CDR2 is YYEEEE in the germline V gene. The CDR3 length is 14 residues. The V and J ends lost 4 bases and 1 base, in that order; junction bases with no gene match: 3. CDR3 region: CASSEGLRTDTQYF. CDR3 bases: TGTGCCAGCAGCGAGGGACTACGCACAGATACGCAGTATTTT.

V usage is TRBV15 and J usage is TRBJ1-1; no clear D. V was trimmed by 0 bases and J by 0 bases, leaving 11 bases between them. CDR1 is LNHNV and CDR2 is YYDKDF in the germline V gene (reference sequence). This CDR3 contains 16 residues. CDR3 DNA: TGTGCCACCAGCAGAGATTCGCCAGGAATGAACACTGAAGCTTTCTTT. It codes for CATSRDSPGMNTEAFF. Variable domain in full (rest from reference TRBV15 and TRBJ1-1): DAMVIQNPRYQVTQFGKPVTLSCSQTLNHNVMYWYQQKSSQAPKLLFHYYDKDFNNEADTPDNFQSRRPNTSFCFLDIRSPGLGDTAMYLCATSRDSPGMNTEAFFGQGTRLTVV.

V is TRBV18 and J is TRBJ1-1; tentative D call: TRBD1 (5 bases). This CDR3 is built from 13 residues. Trimming removed 10 bases from V and 1 base from J, with 13 bases in between. Germline V lookup: CDR1 KGHSH, CDR2 LQKENI. In DNA, the CDR3 is TGTGCCACGCGGGGGGGGACGAACACTGAAGCTTTCTTT. This sequence encodes CATRGGTNTEAFF.

This clone was counted only a few times. The chain employs TRBV2 and TRBJ1-5; tentatively, D is TRBD1 (5 bases). Germline values: CDR1 SNHLY, CDR2 FYNNEI. The CDR3 length is 14 residues. Deletions cut 6 bases from V and 0 bases from J, with 9 bases between. The chain's CDR3 is CASRGDSSNQPQHF. CDR3 bases: TGTGCCAGCAGGGGGGACTCTAGCAATCAGCCCCAGCATTTT.

The chain links TRBV5-1 to TRBJ2-1; TRBD2 agrees at 8 bases. Germline loops: CDR1 SGHRS, CDR2 YFSETQ. V was pared by 4 bases and J by 10 bases, with 10 bases of the junction left unmatched. This CDR3 has 14 amino acids. The CDR3 spells CASSPPRGGGEQFF. The CDR3 DNA reads TGCGCCAGCAGCCCCCCCCGGGGCGGGGGGGAGCAGTTCTTC.

V is TRBV27 and J is TRBJ2-1; no clear D. This CDR3 region has 16 residues. The V end was cut by 2 bases, the J end by 4 bases, with 15 bases between. The V gene's germline CDR1 is MNHEY and CDR2 SMNVEV (reference sequence). The CDR3 loop is CASSLATPAPYNEQFF. DNA of the CDR3: TGTGCCAGCAGTTTAGCGACTCCGGCTCCTTACAATGAGCAGTTCTTC.

In nucleotides, the CDR3 is TGTGCCGGCGCTGCGGACAACTACAATGAGCAGTTCTTC. Its protein is CAGAADNYNEQFF. The chain couples TRBV2 to TRBJ2-1, with D possibly matching TRBD1 (5 bases). This CDR3 contains 13 residues. Per germline, CDR1 SNHLY and CDR2 FYNNEI. V lost 11 bases, J lost 3 bases, and 14 bases lay in between.

CDR3 amino acids: CASSSGTAYSDEKLFF. The CDR3 nucleotides are TGCGCCAGCAGCTCCGGGACAGCCTATTCCGATGAAAAACTGTTTTTT. The chain links TRBV5-1 to TRBJ1-4; 7 nucleotides line up with TRBD1. Losses at the gene ends were 3 bases for V and 6 bases for J; bases not matched to a gene: 11. CDR3 length equals 16 residues. Germline CDR1 is SGHRS and CDR2 is YFSETQ.

The rearrangement joins TRBV2 to TRBJ1-1, with a tentative D call TRBD1 (6 bases). Between the trimmed V and J ends, which lost 0 bases and 5 bases, there was a span of 16 bases. The CDR3 extends over 16 amino acids. Germline lookup yields CDR1 SNHLY and CDR2 FYNNEI. In nucleotides, the CDR3 is TGTGCCAGCAGTGAAGCGTGGCCTCAGGGGAGAACTGAAGCTTTCTTT. Its protein is CASSEAWPQGRTEAFF.

CDR3 loop: CASSLQGLYNEQFF. The DNA of the CDR3 is TGTGCCAGCAGTTTACAGGGGCTGTACAATGAGCAGTTCTTC. This sequence joins TRBV27 and TRBJ2-1, with D possibly being TRBD1 (6 bases). V lost 2 bases, J lost 4 bases, and 9 bases lay in between. The germline gives CDR1 MNHEY, CDR2 SMNVEV (reference sequence). The CDR3 contains 14 residues.

The CDR3 reads CASSPTGSGAEDTQYF. CDR3 nucleotide sequence: TGTGCCAGCTCACCTACGGGTAGCGGGGCTGAAGATACGCAGTATTTT. The chain couples TRBV18 to TRBJ2-3, with TRBD2 identical over 8 bases. The J segment lost 5 bases and the V segment lost 3 bases, leaving 10 bases of the junction unmatched. The CDR3 contains 16 residues. Looked up from germline, CDR1 is KGHSH and CDR2 is LQKENI.

The chain uses TRBV20-1 and TRBJ1-1; D is unresolved. Deletions cut 3 bases from V and 5 bases from J, with 13 bases between. Germline V gene data show CDR1 as DFQATT and CDR2 as SNEGSKA (reference sequence). The CDR3 spans 13 residues. The CDR3 sequence: CSASQARETEAFF. The CDR3 DNA reads as TGCAGTGCTAGTCAGGCGAGGGAGACTGAAGCTTTCTTT.

The chain joins TRBV6-1 to TRBJ1-4; D unclear. Germline loops: CDR1 MNHNS, CDR2 SASEGT. V was shortened by 3 bases and J by 3 bases, with 5 bases between the two germline ends. The CDR3 has 13 amino acids. The CDR3 loop reads CASSEGSNEKLFF. CDR3 DNA: TGTGCCAGCAGTGAGGGCTCTAATGAAAAACTGTTTTTT.

The V and J genes are TRBV19 and TRBJ2-7; 7 nucleotides match TRBD2. V gave up 4 bases and J gave up 2 bases; unmatched junction bases: 8. The CDR3 is made up of 15 amino acids. Germline V gene sequence: CDR1 LNHDA, CDR2 SQIVND (reference sequence). The CDR3 here is CASSSQASGTYEQYF. The CDR3 DNA reads as TGTGCCAGTAGTAGCCAGGCTAGCGGAACCTACGAGCAGTACTTC.

The count of this clone is one. The chain couples TRBV7-3 to TRBJ2-5, with D maybe TRBD2 (5 bases). The V and J ends lost 7 bases and 5 bases respectively, with 14 bases between them. The CDR3 runs to 13 residues. Germline loops: CDR1 SGHTA, CDR2 FQGTGA. The CDR3 DNA reads as TGTGCCAGCACCCTCGGACCGGGGGAGACCCAGTACTTC. The encoded protein is CASTLGPGETQYF.

This chain connects TRBV12-3 or TRBV12-4 to TRBJ2-6, with D uncertain. The CDR3 spans 13 residues. The V and J ends lost 7 bases and 0 bases respectively, with 4 bases between them. CDR3 loop: CASTLSGANVLTF. The CDR3 region has the DNA TGTGCCAGCACCCTCTCTGGGGCCAACGTCCTGACTTTC.

The rearrangement joins TRBV18 to TRBJ2-7, with 9 nucleotides matching TRBD1. The V gene end was trimmed by 6 bases and the J gene end by 6 bases; junction bases not matched to a gene: 12. Germline V gives CDR1 KGHSH, CDR2 LQKENI. The CDR3 spans 15 residues. As DNA, the CDR3 is TGTGCCAGCTCCGATCGGACAGGGGCAGTAGGCGAGCAGTACTTC. Amino acid sequence: CASSDRTGAVGEQYF.

This rearrangement joins TRBV4-2 to TRBJ1-6; unclear D gene. V lost 0 bases to trimming and J lost 5 bases, with 14 bases between them. The CDR3 covers 17 residues. Germline loops: CDR1 LGHNA, CDR2 YNFKEQ. The CDR3 bases are TGTGCCAGCAGCCAAGACCCTAGAGGGTGGGATAATTCACCCCTCCACTTT. It is translated as CASSQDPRGWDNSPLHF.

The chain has TRBV29-1 and TRBJ1-2; TRBD1 agrees at 8 bases. The CDR3 extends over 14 amino acids. Trimming at V came to 2 bases and at J to 2 bases, leaving 4 bases not matched to a gene. Per the germline V gene, CDR1 is SQVTM and CDR2 is ANQGSEA. The DNA for the CDR3 is TGCAGCGTTGAAAAGGACAGGGTAAACTATGGCTACACCTTC. It specifies CSVEKDRVNYGYTF.

This clone was detected only once. The chain has TRBV7-2 and TRBJ2-7, with a weak D call TRBD1 (6 bases). V lost 0 bases and J 6 bases, leaving 15 bases between the germline ends. There are 15 residues in the CDR3. Per germline, CDR1 SGHTA and CDR2 FQGNSA. CDR3 sequence (DNA): TGTGCCAGCAGCTTAGCGCGGTGGGGGCGGCTCGAGCAGTACTTC. Amino acids: CASSLARWGRLEQYF.

This sequence joins TRBV7-8 and TRBJ2-7; 8 bases align to TRBD1. V trimming: 5 bases; J trimming: 3 bases; junction bases outside the gene matches: 12. The CDR3 sequence is 16 residues long. Germline V lookup: CDR1 SGHVS, CDR2 FQNEAQ. CDR3: CASSPRAGGVRYEQYF. As DNA, the CDR3 is TGTGCCAGCAGCCCCCGGGCAGGGGGCGTTCGCTACGAGCAGTACTTC.

This clone was counted once. The gene calls are TRBV27 and TRBJ2-1, with D uncertain. Germline CDR1 reads MNHEY; CDR2 reads SMNVEV (reference sequence). The V gene lost 7 bases and the J gene lost 0 bases, with 10 bases spanning the gap. This CDR3 has 14 residues. The CDR3 spells CASNSLSSYNEQFF. The DNA of the CDR3 is TGTGCCAGCAATTCATTGAGCTCCTACAATGAGCAGTTCTTC.

This clone showed up just once. The CDR3 bases are TGCGCCAGCAGCTTGCCACTAAACTACAATGAGCAGTTCTTC. This gives the protein CASSLPLNYNEQFF. V and J are TRBV5-1 and TRBJ2-1; D is uncertain. The CDR3 is made up of 14 amino acids. Looked up from germline, CDR1 is SGHRS and CDR2 is YFSETQ. Trimming left V 1 base short and J 3 bases short, with 8 bases between.

This rearrangement joins TRBV6-4 to TRBJ1-2, with TRBD1 as a possible D gene (5 bases). This CDR3 contains 13 residues. V was trimmed by 4 bases and J by 8 bases, leaving 14 bases between them. Germline V lookup: CDR1 MRHNA, CDR2 SNTAGT. CDR3: CASSAQGSYGYTF. In DNA form, the CDR3 reads TGTGCCAGCAGTGCCCAGGGTTCTTACGGCTACACCTTC.